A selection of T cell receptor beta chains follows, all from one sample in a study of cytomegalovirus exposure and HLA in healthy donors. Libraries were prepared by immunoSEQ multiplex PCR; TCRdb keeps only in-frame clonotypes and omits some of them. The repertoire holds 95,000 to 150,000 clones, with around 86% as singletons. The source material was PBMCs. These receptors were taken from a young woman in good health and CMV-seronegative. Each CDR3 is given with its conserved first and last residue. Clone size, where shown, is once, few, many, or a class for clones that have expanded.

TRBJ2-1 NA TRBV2 CASSATGKLYAEQFF
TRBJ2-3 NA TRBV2 CASSGPGQVTDTQYF
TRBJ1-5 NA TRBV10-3 CAISEREERNQPQHF
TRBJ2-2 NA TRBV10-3 CAIREGLRDTGELFF
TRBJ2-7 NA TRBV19 CASSIGTGTYEQYF
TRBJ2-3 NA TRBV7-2 CASSMGLITDTQYF
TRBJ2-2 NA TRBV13 CASSLGTSSGELFF
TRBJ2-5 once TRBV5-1 CASSLAPAETQYF
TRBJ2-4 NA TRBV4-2 CASSQAGGNIQYF
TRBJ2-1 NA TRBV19 CASSGGTPAYGGFF
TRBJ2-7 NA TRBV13 CASSFRLARQTYEQYF
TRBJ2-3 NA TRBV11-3 CASSLGRGSPDTQYF
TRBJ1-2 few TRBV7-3 CASIGHTLNYGYTF
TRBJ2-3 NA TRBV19 CASRVSGSTDTQYF
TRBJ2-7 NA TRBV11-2 CASSPWTSGRHYEQYF
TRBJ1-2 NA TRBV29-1 CSVEDWRGQGLSNYGYTF
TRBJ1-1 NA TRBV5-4 CASSFTGSEAFF
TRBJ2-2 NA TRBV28 CASSQDTGELFF
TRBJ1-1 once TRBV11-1 CASSLVPEGVNTEAFF
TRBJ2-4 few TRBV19 CASSRAGGRVIKNIQYF
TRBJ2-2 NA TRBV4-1 CASSPYSAWNTGELFF
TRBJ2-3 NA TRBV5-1 CASSPRDRDTDTQYF
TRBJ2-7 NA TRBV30 CAWSRPGTGVSYEQYF
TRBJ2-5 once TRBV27 CASSPQTQETQYF
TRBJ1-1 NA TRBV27 CASSLWNLRQGETEAFF
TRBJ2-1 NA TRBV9 CASSPSGAQSYNEQFF
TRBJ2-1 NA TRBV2 CASSEPGTGYNEQFF
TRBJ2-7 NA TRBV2 CASRGSGLEREQYF
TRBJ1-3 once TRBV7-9 CASSYPGTAGNTIYF
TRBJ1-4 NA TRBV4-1 CASSPRGAATNEKLFF
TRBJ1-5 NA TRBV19 CASTMTTLGYQPQHF
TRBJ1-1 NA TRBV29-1 CSDWDRGSNTEAFF
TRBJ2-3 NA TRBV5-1 CASSSNFGADTQYF
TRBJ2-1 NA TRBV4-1 CASSQGRASGRIYNEQFF
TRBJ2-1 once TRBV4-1 CASSQDRGRSGYNEQFF
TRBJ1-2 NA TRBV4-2 CASSQDLSGYTF
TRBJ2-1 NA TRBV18 CASSTGTSGKWEEQFF